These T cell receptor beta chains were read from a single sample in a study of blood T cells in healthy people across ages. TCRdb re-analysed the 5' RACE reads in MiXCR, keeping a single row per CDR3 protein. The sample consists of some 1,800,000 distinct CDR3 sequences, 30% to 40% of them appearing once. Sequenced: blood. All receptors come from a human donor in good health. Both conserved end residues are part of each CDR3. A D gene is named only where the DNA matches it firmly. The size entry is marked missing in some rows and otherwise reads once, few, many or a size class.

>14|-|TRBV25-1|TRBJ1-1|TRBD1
CASSESTGLAEAFF
TGTGCCAGCAGTGAATCGACAGGGTTGGCTGAAGCTTTCTTT
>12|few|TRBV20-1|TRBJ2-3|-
CSASTDKDTQYF
TGCAGTGCTTCTACAGATAAAGATACGCAGTATTTT
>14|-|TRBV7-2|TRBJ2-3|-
CACSSEGRTDTQYF
TGTGCCTGCAGCTCTGAGGGGCGCACAGATACGCAGTATTTT
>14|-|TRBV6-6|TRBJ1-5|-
CASNDRGGDQPQHF
TGTGCCAGCAACGACCGGGGTGGCGATCAGCCCCAGCATTTT
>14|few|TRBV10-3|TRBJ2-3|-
CAISEPPGADTQYF
TGTGCCATCAGTGAGCCCCCTGGCGCAGATACGCAGTATTTT
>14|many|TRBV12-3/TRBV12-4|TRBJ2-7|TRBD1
CASSLGAGGDEQYF
TGTGCCAGCAGCCTAGGGGCAGGGGGCGACGAGCAGTACTTC
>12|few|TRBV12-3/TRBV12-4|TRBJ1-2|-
CASRRTEFGYTF
TGTGCCAGCAGACGGACAGAGTTTGGCTACACCTTC
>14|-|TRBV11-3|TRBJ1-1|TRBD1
CASSPRQGRTEAFF
TGTGCCAGCAGCCCGCGACAGGGTCGAACTGAAGCTTTCTTT
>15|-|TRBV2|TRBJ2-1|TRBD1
CASRTGQGAVDEQFF
TGTGCCAGCAGGACGGGACAGGGGGCGGTCGATGAGCAGTTCTTC
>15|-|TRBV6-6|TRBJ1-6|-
CASSYSREESSPLHF
TGTGCCAGCAGTTACTCGCGGGAAGAGAGTTCACCCCTCCACTTT
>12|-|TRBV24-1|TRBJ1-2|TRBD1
CATSDDRGRYTF
TGTGCCACCAGTGACGACAGGGGGCGCTACACCTTC
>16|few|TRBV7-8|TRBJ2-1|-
CASSLGHLVPYNEQFF
TGTGCCAGCAGCTTAGGGCACTTAGTACCCTACAATGAGCAGTTCTTC
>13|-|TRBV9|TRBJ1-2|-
CASSEDSLLGYTF
TGTGCCAGCAGTGAGGACAGTCTTTTGGGCTACACCTTC
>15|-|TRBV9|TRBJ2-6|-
CASSPLGLGANVLTF
TGTGCCAGCAGCCCCCTAGGTCTCGGGGCCAACGTCCTGACTTTC
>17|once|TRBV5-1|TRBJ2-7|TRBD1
CASTLGPRTGATYEQYF
TGCGCCAGCACCCTGGGGCCTCGGACAGGGGCGACCTACGAGCAGTACTTC
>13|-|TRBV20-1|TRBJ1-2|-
CSATRAGGVGYTF
TGCAGTGCTACCCGGGCCGGGGGAGTCGGCTACACCTTC
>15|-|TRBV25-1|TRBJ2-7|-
CASSPPGSWDYEQYF
TGTGCCAGCTCCCCCCCAGGCAGTTGGGACTACGAGCAGTACTTC
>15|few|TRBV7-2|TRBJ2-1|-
CASSIRTAAYNEQFF
TGTGCCAGCAGCATACGGACGGCCGCCTACAATGAGCAGTTCTTC
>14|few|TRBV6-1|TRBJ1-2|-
CASRPVDWDYGYTF
TGTGCCAGCAGACCCGTCGACTGGGACTATGGCTACACCTTC
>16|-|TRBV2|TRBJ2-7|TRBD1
CASSEARGQGKYEQYF
TGTGCCAGCAGTGAGGCCAGGGGACAGGGGAAATACGAGCAGTACTTC
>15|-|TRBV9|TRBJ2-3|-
CASSPRGGESATQYF
TGTGCCAGCAGCCCGCGAGGGGGGGAATCGGCTACGCAGTATTTT
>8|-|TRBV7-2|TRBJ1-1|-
CMETEAFF
TGTATGGAGACTGAAGCTTTCTTT
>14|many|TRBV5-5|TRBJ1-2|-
CASSLGSSNYGYTF
TGTGCCAGCAGCTTGGGGTCTTCTAACTATGGCTACACCTTC
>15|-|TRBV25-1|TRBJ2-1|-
CASCISKSSYNEQFF
TGTGCCAGCTGTATAAGTAAGAGCTCCTACAATGAGCAGTTCTTC
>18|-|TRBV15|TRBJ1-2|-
CATSRDFQAYGTVKGYTF
TGTGCCACCAGCAGAGATTTCCAAGCTTACGGGACCGTTAAGGGCTACACCTTC
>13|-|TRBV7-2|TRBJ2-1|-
CALQILFRDEQFF
TGTGCCCTACAGATTCTTTTTAGAGATGAGCAGTTCTTC
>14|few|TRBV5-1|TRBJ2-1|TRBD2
CASSDRLAGGKQFF
TGCGCCAGCTCTGACCGACTAGCGGGGGGAAAACAGTTCTTC
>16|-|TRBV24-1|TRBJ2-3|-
CATSDKTAVPTDTQYF
TGTGCCACCAGTGACAAAACTGCAGTACCCACAGATACGCAGTATTTT
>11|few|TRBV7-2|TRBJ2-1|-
CASSVRDEQFF
TGTGCCAGCAGCGTTAGAGATGAGCAGTTCTTC
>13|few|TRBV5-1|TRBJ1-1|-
CASSRNPNTEAFF
TGCGCCAGCAGCCGGAACCCGAACACTGAAGCTTTCTTT